Following are 24 T cell receptor beta chains from one sample sequenced in a study of beta chain features in type 1 diabetes. Study-wide points: When Type 1 diabetes patients were examined, their TCRB CDR3s proved moderately but significantly shorter in all four CD4+ subsets.

The investigators reverse transcribed all of the isolated RNA, so they sequenced expressed TCRB transcripts. Profiled with immunoSEQ multiplex PCR; TCRdb holds only in-frame clones, not every one. This table holds around 250,000 clones, approximately 20% found once. These receptors' antigens are unknown. The sample taken for sequencing was naive CD4+ T cells from blood. The receptor set was obtained from a woman between 35 and 50 years old with type 1 diabetes.

This clone occurred a few times. This sequence joins TRBV5-5 and TRBJ2-1, with 11 positions matching TRBD2. The CDR3 loop spans 15 amino acids. V gave up 7 bases and J gave up 7 bases; unmatched junction bases: 10. Germline assignment: CDR1 SGHKS and CDR2 YYEKEE (reference sequence). CDR3 sequence reads: CASLLLAGVENEQFF. The CDR3 DNA follows: TGTGCCAGCCTCTTACTAGCGGGAGTCGAGAATGAGCAGTTCTTC.

The chain carries TRBV30 and TRBJ1-5; D is possibly TRBD1 (6 bases). V lost 6 bases to trimming and J lost 9 bases, with 18 bases between them. The germline CDR1 and CDR2 sequences are GTSNPN and SVGIG (reference sequence). This CDR3 has 13 residues. The CDR3 loop is CACARTAGAPQHF. CDR3 in DNA: TGTGCCTGCGCAAGGACTGCGGGGGCGCCCCAGCATTTT.

This chain connects TRBV5-1 to TRBJ2-5; 8 nucleotides line up with TRBD2. The CDR3 consists of 13 residues. Germline V gene data show CDR1 as SGHRS and CDR2 as YFSETQ. V trimming: 3 bases; J trimming: 3 bases; junction bases outside the gene matches: 1. The CDR3 DNA is TGCGCCAGCAGCTCGACTAGCGAAGAGACCCAGTACTTC. Protein sequence: CASSSTSEETQYF.

The gene calls are TRBV15 and TRBJ1-5; 7 nucleotides match TRBD1. In germline, CDR1 is LNHNV, CDR2 YYDKDF (reference sequence). V shed 1 base, J shed 7 bases, and the junction held 10 bases outside the gene matches. This CDR3 has 16 amino acids. The CDR3 loop reads CATSRGDHRGIQPQHF. In DNA, the CDR3 is TGTGCCACCAGCAGAGGAGATCACAGGGGTATCCAGCCCCAGCATTTT.

The chain recombines TRBV5-1 with TRBJ2-7, with 8 nucleotides matching TRBD1. This CDR3 is 15 amino acids long. V was pared by 3 bases and J by 3 bases, with 8 bases of the junction left unmatched. Germline lookup yields CDR1 SGHRS and CDR2 YFSETQ. The CDR3 DNA reads as TGCGCCAGCAGCTCCGACCCGGGACAGGTCTACGAGCAGTACTTC. Residues: CASSSDPGQVYEQYF.

This clone was seen a handful of times. The rearrangement uses TRBV18 and TRBJ1-1, with a tentative D call TRBD1 (5 bases). The CDR3 runs 13 residues. Trimming cost V 2 bases and J 8 bases, with 12 bases left between them. Per the germline V gene, CDR1 is KGHSH and CDR2 is LQKENI. The CDR3 spells CASSPSRAGEAFF. The CDR3 nucleotides are TGTGCCAGCTCACCATCCCGGGCAGGGGAAGCTTTCTTT.

This chain joins TRBV19 and TRBJ1-1; 10 bases are shared with TRBD1. This CDR3 spans 15 amino acids. The trim removed 4 bases at V and 5 bases at J, leaving 7 bases unmatched. CDR1 and CDR2 (germline): LNHDA, SQIVND (reference sequence). CDR3 protein: CASSTTGGVRTEAFF. The CDR3 coding sequence is TGTGCCAGTAGTACGACAGGGGGCGTAAGAACTGAAGCTTTCTTT.

The gene calls are TRBV29-1 and TRBJ2-3, with a tentative D call TRBD2 (6 bases). CDR3 size: 16 residues. The germline V gene encodes CDR1 SQVTM and CDR2 ANQGSEA. V lost 4 bases and J lost 0, with 17 bases in between. CDR3 in DNA: TGCAGCGTTGGGAGGGCAGGACCGCCTAGCACAGATACGCAGTATTTT. Encoded protein: CSVGRAGPPSTDTQYF.

The J gene is TRBJ2-1, the V gene TRBV29-1; a possible D gene is TRBD1 (5 bases). Trimming stripped 6 bases from V and 8 bases from J, with 11 bases between. Per the germline V gene, CDR1 is SQVTM and CDR2 is ANQGSEA. The length of the CDR3 is 11 residues. As DNA, the CDR3 is TGCAGCGTCAGGGATGGGGATGAGCAGTTCTTC. This codes for CSVRDGDEQFF.

This chain joins TRBV10-3 and TRBJ2-2; 8 bases agree with TRBD1. In germline, CDR1 is ENHRY, CDR2 SYGVKD. This CDR3 contains 14 residues. Trimming took 3 bases from V and 4 from J; bases not matched to a gene: 1. The CDR3 bases are TGTGCCATCAGTGAAACAGGGGGCACCGGGGAGCTGTTTTTT. This codes for CAISETGGTGELFF.

This clone was picked up a small number of times. This chain joins TRBV5-1 and TRBJ2-6; D perhaps matches TRBD2 (5 bases). CDR1 and CDR2 from the germline V gene are SGHRS and YFSETQ. This CDR3 comprises 15 residues. V lost 2 bases to trimming and J lost 0 bases, with 6 bases between them. CDR3 sequence: CASSFSGSGANVLTF. The CDR3 nucleotides read TGCGCCAGCAGCTTCAGCGGCTCTGGGGCCAACGTCCTGACTTTC.

A few counts support this clone. The J gene is TRBJ1-1, the V gene TRBV19, with a possible D match to TRBD1 (5 bases). This CDR3 is built from 14 residues. Germline V lookup: CDR1 LNHDA, CDR2 SQIVND (reference sequence). Trimming shortened V by 6 bases and J by 0 bases, and 11 bases separated the two germline ends. For the CDR3, the DNA is TGTGCCAGTAGGACTCGGGGGATGAACACTGAAGCTTTCTTT. Encoded protein: CASRTRGMNTEAFF.

The CDR3 DNA reads as TGTGCCAGCAGCTTAGACTCTGCAGATACGCAGTATTTT. Amino acid sequence: CASSLDSADTQYF. The chain couples TRBV11-3 to TRBJ2-3, with D uncertain. CDR1 SGHNT and CDR2 YENEEA come from the germline V gene. With 0 bases removed from V and 4 bases from J, the gap between germline ends came to 5 bases. The CDR3 totals 13 residues.

This sequence joins TRBV5-4 and TRBJ2-2, with 8 bases lining up with TRBD2. Germline V gene data show CDR1 as SGHNT and CDR2 as YYREEE (reference sequence). The CDR3 sequence is 16 residues long. Trimming removed 0 bases from V and 3 bases from J; junction bases left unmatched: 4. The CDR3 sequence is CASSLGSGGYTGELFF. In nucleotides, the CDR3 is TGTGCCAGCAGCTTGGGAAGCGGGGGATACACCGGGGAGCTGTTTTTT.

This clone was counted only a few times. The chain links TRBV28 to TRBJ1-5, with 7 bases lining up with TRBD1. Germline loops: CDR1 MDHEN, CDR2 SYDVKM. CDR3 length: 16 residues. V lost 10 bases to trimming and J lost 1 base; unmatched junction nucleotides: 13. This chain's CDR3 is CATVIPTGDSNQPQHF. The CDR3 DNA is TGTGCCACCGTTATTCCTACAGGGGACAGCAATCAGCCCCAGCATTTT.

The J gene is TRBJ2-7, the V gene TRBV7-3; TRBD2 matches 7 bases. Trimming removed 1 base from V and 1 base from J; junction bases left unmatched: 1. Germline CDR1 reads SGHTA; CDR2 reads FQGTGA. The CDR3 contains 14 residues. CDR3 DNA: TGTGCCAGCAGCTTAAACGGGGGGTCCTACGAGCAGTACTTC. Amino acids: CASSLNGGSYEQYF.

This clone was counted only a few times. The rearrangement joins TRBV28 to TRBJ2-6; D might be TRBD1 (5 bases). The CDR3 runs 15 residues. Trimming cost V 7 bases and J 3 bases, with 13 bases left between them. Germline-derived CDR1 and CDR2 are MDHEN and SYDVKM. The CDR3 nucleotides are TGTGCCAGCAACCCTCAGGGCAGTGGGGCCAACGTCCTGACTTTC. Encoded protein: CASNPQGSGANVLTF. Combining the CDR3 with reference TRBV28 and TRBJ2-6 gives the whole variable domain DVKVTQSSRYLVKRTGEKVFLECVQDMDHENMFWYRQDPGLGLRLIYFSYDVKMKEKGDIPEGYSVSREKKERFSLILESASTNQTSMYLCASNPQGSGANVLTFGAGSRLTVL.

The chain combines TRBV5-1 with TRBJ1-6; 7 bases agree with TRBD1. The J segment lost 3 bases and the V segment lost 7 bases, leaving 4 bases of the junction unmatched. The CDR3 length is 14 residues. The germline V gene has CDR1 SGHRS and CDR2 YFSETQ. As DNA, the CDR3 is TGCGCCAGCCACCGGGACAGCTATAATTCACCCCTCCACTTT. Its translation is CASHRDSYNSPLHF.

The J gene is TRBJ1-5, the V gene TRBV5-6, with a possible D match to TRBD1 (5 bases). The CDR3 is made up of 15 amino acids. CDR1 and CDR2 from the germline V gene are SGHDT and YYEEEE. V lost 2 bases to trimming and J lost 3 bases, with 12 bases between them. The CDR3 protein is CASSFGQGINQPQHF. The DNA for the CDR3 is TGTGCCAGCAGCTTCGGGCAGGGAATCAATCAGCCCCAGCATTTT.

The V call is TRBV5-6, the J call TRBJ1-5; TRBD1 is a possible D gene (5 bases). Germline CDR1 reads SGHDT; CDR2 reads YYEEEE. V lost 6 bases to trimming and J lost 1 base, with 14 bases between them. This CDR3 comprises 15 residues. CDR3: CASTVQGLSNQPQHF. CDR3 DNA sequence: TGTGCCAGCACCGTCCAGGGTTTAAGCAATCAGCCCCAGCATTTT.

V is TRBV7-9 and J is TRBJ1-6; D possibly corresponds to TRBD1 (5 bases). The V end lost 5 bases, the J end lost 5 bases, and 16 bases lay between the germline ends. This CDR3 spans 16 amino acids. Germline V gives CDR1 SEHNR, CDR2 FQNEAQ (reference sequence). The CDR3 loop reads CASSPPGEGNNSPLHF. CDR3 DNA: TGTGCCAGCAGCCCCCCGGGGGAGGGAAATAATTCACCCCTCCACTTT.

This clone was recorded a few times. This chain links TRBV13 with TRBJ2-1, with 15 positions matching TRBD2. The V gene end was trimmed by 3 bases and the J gene end by 10 bases; junction bases not matched to a gene: 1. CDR3 length: 14 residues. Germline V gives CDR1 PRHDT, CDR2 FYEKMQ (reference sequence). The CDR3 is CASSLGLAGGEQFF. The CDR3 bases are TGTGCCAGCAGCTTGGGACTAGCGGGAGGCGAGCAGTTCTTC. Together with reference TRBV13 and TRBJ2-1, the CDR3 gives the full variable domain: AAGVIQSPRHLIKEKRETATLKCYPIPRHDTVYWYQQGPGQDPQFLISFYEKMQSDKGSIPDRFSAQQFSDYHSELNMSSLELGDSALYFCASSLGLAGGEQFFGPGTRLTVL.

This clone was found a few times. The rearrangement links TRBV4-2 to TRBJ2-1, with 9 bases aligning to TRBD2. Germline loops: CDR1 LGHNA, CDR2 YNFKEQ. This CDR3 is 15 amino acids long. Trimming cost V 1 base and J 7 bases; bases outside gene matches: 5. The CDR3 nucleotides read TGTGCCAGCAGCCAAGTTCGTCTAGCGGGGAATGAGCAGTTCTTC. It translates to CASSQVRLAGNEQFF.

This clone was seen more than once but under ten times. The CDR3 sequence is CASSLAEETQYF. The CDR3 DNA is TGTGCCAGCAGTCTAGCGGAAGAGACCCAGTACTTC. The V gene is TRBV2, the J gene TRBJ2-5; 7 bases fit TRBD2. The V and J ends lost 5 bases and 3 bases, in that order; junction bases with no gene match: 0. The germline V gene has CDR1 SNHLY and CDR2 FYNNEI. This CDR3 has 12 amino acids.